This T cell receptor beta chain was captured by sequencing in a study of regulatory T cells in long-lasting Graves disease. V was cut by 0 bases and J by 4 bases, with 15 bases left in between. Germline V gene sequence: CDR1 DFQATT, CDR2 SNEGSKA (reference sequence). This CDR3 region has 15 residues. Arm-PCR of CDR3 regions and iRepertoire HTBI primers were used to build TCR beta libraries. TCRdb processed the multiplex PCR reads anew with MiXCR; each CDR3 protein has one entry. The sample shows around 460,000 distinct CDR3 sequences, 20% to 25% of them seen only once. This clonotype was counted once. Antigen unknown. Time point meaning: persistent/refractory GD, antithyroid drugs over 5 years with positive TRAb. PBMC-derived RNA was used for the TCR library. Findings and limits, study-wide: The study found TRBV28, TRBJ1-2 and TRBJ2-5 favored in persistent disease.

The chain uses TRBV20-1 and TRBJ1-1, with D tentatively TRBD1 (6 bases). Material: peripheral blood mononuclear cells (PBMCs), obtained when the disease was refractory, from a patient treated with antithyroid drugs. The sequence came from a female donor with Graves disease. The CDR3 protein is CSARDLKEGGTEAFF. The CDR3 coding sequence is TGCAGTGCTAGAGATCTTAAGGAAGGGGGCACTGAAGCTTTCTTT.